This T cell receptor beta chain was captured by sequencing in a study of radiation and T cells in renal cell carcinoma. The CDR3 contains 11 residues. Germline V lookup: CDR1 MNHEY, CDR2 SVGAGI. V was cut by 5 bases and J by 9 bases, with 5 bases left in between. This sample's time point: baseline pretreatment blood. Described treatment: 15 Gy SBRT to primary tumor, nephrectomy 4 weeks later. TCRdb keeps only in-frame clones here, not all; method: immunoSEQ multiplex PCR. The repertoire consists of roughly 120,000 clones, with 82% occurring once and the leading ten covering around 3%. Note on this clone: What it binds is not known.

Study-wide points: Without pretreatment biopsies, baseline tumor clonotype presence was undetermined.

This specimen was blood, taken from a patient whose treatment included radiotherapy and nephrectomy. This clonotype was obtained from a woman in her fifties or sixties with renal cell carcinoma. V usage is TRBV6-5 and J usage is TRBJ1-6; D is unresolved. This CDR3 is CASSELSPLHF. DNA of the CDR3: TGTGCCAGCAGTGAACTTTCACCCCTCCACTTT.